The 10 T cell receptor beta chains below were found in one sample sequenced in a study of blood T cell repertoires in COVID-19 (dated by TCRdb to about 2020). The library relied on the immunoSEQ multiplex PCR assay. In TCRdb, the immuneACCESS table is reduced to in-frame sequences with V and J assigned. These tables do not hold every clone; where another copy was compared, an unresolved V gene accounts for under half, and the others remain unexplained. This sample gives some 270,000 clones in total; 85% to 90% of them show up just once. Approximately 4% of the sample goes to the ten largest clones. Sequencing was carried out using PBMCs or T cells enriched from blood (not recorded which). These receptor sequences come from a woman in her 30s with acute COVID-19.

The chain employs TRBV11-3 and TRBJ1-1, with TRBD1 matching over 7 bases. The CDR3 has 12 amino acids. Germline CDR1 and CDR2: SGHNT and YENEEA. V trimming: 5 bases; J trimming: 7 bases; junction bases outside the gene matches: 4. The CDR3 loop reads CASSDWDSEAFF. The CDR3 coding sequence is TGTGCCAGCAGCGACTGGGACAGTGAAGCTTTCTTT.

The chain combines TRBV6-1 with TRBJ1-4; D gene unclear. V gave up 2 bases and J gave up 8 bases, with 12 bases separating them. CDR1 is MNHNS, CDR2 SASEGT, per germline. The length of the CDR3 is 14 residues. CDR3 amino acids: CASSEMQVIEKLFF. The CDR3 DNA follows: TGTGCCAGCAGTGAAATGCAGGTGATCGAAAAACTGTTTTTT.

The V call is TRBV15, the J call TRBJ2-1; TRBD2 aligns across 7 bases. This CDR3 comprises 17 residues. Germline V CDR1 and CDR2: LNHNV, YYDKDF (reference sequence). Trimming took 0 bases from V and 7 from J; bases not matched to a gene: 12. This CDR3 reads CATSRDLLQREGNEQFF. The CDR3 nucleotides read TGTGCCACCAGCAGAGATCTGTTGCAGCGGGAAGGGAATGAGCAGTTCTTC.

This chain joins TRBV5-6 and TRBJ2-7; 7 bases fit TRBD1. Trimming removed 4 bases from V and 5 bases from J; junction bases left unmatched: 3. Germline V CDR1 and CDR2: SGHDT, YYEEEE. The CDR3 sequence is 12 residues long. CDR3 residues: CASSATGDEQYF. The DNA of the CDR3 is TGTGCCAGCAGCGCAACAGGGGACGAGCAGTACTTC.

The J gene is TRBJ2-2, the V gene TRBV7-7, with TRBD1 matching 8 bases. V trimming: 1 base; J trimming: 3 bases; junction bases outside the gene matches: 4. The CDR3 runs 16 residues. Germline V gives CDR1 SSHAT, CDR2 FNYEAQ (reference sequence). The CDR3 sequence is CASSLGRGLDTGELFF. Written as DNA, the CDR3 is TGTGCCAGCAGCTTAGGCAGGGGGCTCGACACCGGGGAGCTGTTTTTT.

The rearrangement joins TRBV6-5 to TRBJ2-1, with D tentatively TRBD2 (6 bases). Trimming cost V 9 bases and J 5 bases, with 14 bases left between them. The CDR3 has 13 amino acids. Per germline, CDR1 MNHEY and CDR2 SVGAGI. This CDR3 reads CASWEEEDNEQFF. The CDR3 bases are TGTGCCAGTTGGGAGGAAGAAGACAATGAGCAGTTCTTC.

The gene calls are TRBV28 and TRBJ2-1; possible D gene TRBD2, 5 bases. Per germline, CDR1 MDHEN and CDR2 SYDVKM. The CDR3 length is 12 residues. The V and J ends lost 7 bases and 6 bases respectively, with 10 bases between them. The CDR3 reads CASTESGNEQFF. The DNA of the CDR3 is TGTGCCAGCACCGAGAGCGGCAATGAGCAGTTCTTC.

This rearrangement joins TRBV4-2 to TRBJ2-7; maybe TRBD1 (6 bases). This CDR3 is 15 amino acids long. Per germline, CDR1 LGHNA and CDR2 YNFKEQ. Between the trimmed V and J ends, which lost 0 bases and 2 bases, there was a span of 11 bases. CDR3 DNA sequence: TGTGCCAGCAGCCAAGAAGGACAGAAAGCCTACGAGCAGTACTTC. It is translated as CASSQEGQKAYEQYF.

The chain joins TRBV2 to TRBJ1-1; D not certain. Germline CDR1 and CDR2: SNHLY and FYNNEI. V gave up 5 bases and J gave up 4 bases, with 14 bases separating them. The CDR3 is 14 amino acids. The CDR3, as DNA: TGTGCCAGCAGTCGAACAGAGGGATCCACTGAAGCTTTCTTT. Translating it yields CASSRTEGSTEAFF.

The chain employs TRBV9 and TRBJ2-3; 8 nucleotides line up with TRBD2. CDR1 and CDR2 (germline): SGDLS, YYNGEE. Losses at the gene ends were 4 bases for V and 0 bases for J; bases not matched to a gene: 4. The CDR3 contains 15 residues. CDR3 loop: CASSILAASTDTQYF. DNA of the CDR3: TGTGCCAGCAGCATACTAGCGGCTAGCACAGATACGCAGTATTTT.